Listed below are T cell receptor beta chains from one sample, sequenced in a study of cytomegalovirus exposure and HLA in healthy donors. Sequencing used immunoSEQ multiplex PCR; TCRdb keeps in-frame clones, though not all of them. The specimen's table records roughly 110,000 clones. Sequencing was carried out using PBMCs. The receptors stem from a man aged 25-45 years in good health and CMV-seronegative. Each CDR3 is given with its conserved first and last residue. The D gene is left open where the match is weak.

J gene: TRBJ2-5; D gene: TRBD1; V gene: TRBV5-1; CDR3 DNA: TGCGCCAGCAGCTCAAGGGGACAGGGTGTGGGGGAGACCCAGTACTTC; CDR3 protein: CASSSRGQGVGETQYF
J gene: TRBJ1-1; D gene: TRBD1; V gene: TRBV7-8; CDR3 DNA: TGTGCCAGCAGCCCCCGACAGGGGGAAGGGTACACTGAAGCTTTCTTT; CDR3 protein: CASSPRQGEGYTEAFF
J gene: TRBJ1-1; D gene: TRBD1; V gene: TRBV7-2; CDR3 DNA: TGTGCCAGCAGCATGACAGGGAATCGGGGTGAAGCTTTCTTT; CDR3 protein: CASSMTGNRGEAFF
J gene: TRBJ2-7; D gene: TRBD1; V gene: TRBV27; CDR3 DNA: TGTGCCAGCAGTCCTCGGGACAGGGGCGCTGCGTGGGGCTACGAGCAGTACTTC; CDR3 protein: CASSPRDRGAAWGYEQYF
J gene: TRBJ2-1; D gene: .; V gene: TRBV6-5; CDR3 DNA: TGTGCCAGCAGTTACGAGGGTGGGCAGTTCTTC; CDR3 protein: CASSYEGGQFF
J gene: TRBJ1-1; D gene: .; V gene: TRBV5-6; CDR3 DNA: TGTGCCAGCAGCTTTAATGCGGGGAAATCTGAAGCTTTCTTT; CDR3 protein: CASSFNAGKSEAFF
J gene: TRBJ2-6; D gene: .; V gene: TRBV10-3; CDR3 DNA: TGTGCCATCACAAACTCGTGGGGGGCCAACGTCCTGACTTTC; CDR3 protein: CAITNSWGANVLTF
J gene: TRBJ2-3; D gene: TRBD2; V gene: TRBV29-1; CDR3 DNA: TGCAGCGTGATCGGGACTAGCGGCACAGATACGCAGTATTTT; CDR3 protein: CSVIGTSGTDTQYF
J gene: TRBJ1-1; D gene: TRBD1; V gene: TRBV7-2; CDR3 DNA: TGTGCCAGCAGGCCCTCGACAGGGCGGGCTTTCTTT; CDR3 protein: CASRPSTGRAFF
J gene: TRBJ2-7; D gene: .; V gene: TRBV11-2; CDR3 DNA: TGTGCCAGCAGCTTAGAGCCGGGAAAGTACGAGCAGTACTTC; CDR3 protein: CASSLEPGKYEQYF
J gene: TRBJ2-5; D gene: TRBD1; V gene: TRBV5-1; CDR3 DNA: TGCGCCAGCAGCCGGGACAGGGGTCTGGAGACCCAGTACTTC; CDR3 protein: CASSRDRGLETQYF
J gene: TRBJ1-2; D gene: .; V gene: TRBV9; CDR3 DNA: TGTGCCAGCAGCGAGGGGGGGTCTAACTATGGCTACACCTTC; CDR3 protein: CASSEGGSNYGYTF
J gene: TRBJ1-2; D gene: .; V gene: TRBV5-6; CDR3 DNA: TGTGCCAGCAGCTTCCGGACCCCGGAGGTGTACAACTATGGCTACACCTTC; CDR3 protein: CASSFRTPEVYNYGYTF
J gene: TRBJ2-1; D gene: .; V gene: TRBV27; CDR3 DNA: TGTGCCAGCAGTCCATACTCAGGTCCCCTTGACAATGAGCAGTTCTTC; CDR3 protein: CASSPYSGPLDNEQFF